This TCR beta chain was observed in a study of blood T cells in healthy people across ages. About the study: Per every two T cells, about one barcoded beta molecule was captured by template switching.

Combining a sample-barcoded 5' primer with a J-beta primer mix, a second PCR ran for roughly 7 to 12 cycles. Via MiXCR, TCRdb re-called the 5' RACE reads, giving one row per CDR3 protein. The sample yields hundreds of thousands of distinct CDR3 sequences, 49% seen once. Sequencing used blood. The receptor was derived from a woman aged 55-69 years in good health.

The chain's CDR3 is CASSSLAGGIFNEQFF. The DNA for the CDR3 is TGCGCCAGCAGCTCTTTAGCGGGAGGGATTTTCAATGAGCAGTTCTTC. This chain links TRBV5-1 with TRBJ2-1, with TRBD2 matching 11 bases. The CDR3 length is 16 residues. Germline V CDR1 and CDR2: SGHRS, YFSETQ. V was pared by 3 bases and J by 6 bases, with 8 bases of the junction left unmatched.